This passage covers 20 T cell receptor beta chains from one sample sequenced in a study of CXCR3-negative and CXCR3-positive naive CD8 T cells. Whole-study findings and limits: CXCR3-expressing naive cells carried TRB CDR3s more hydrophobic than those of CXCR3-negative naive cells.

TRB cDNA libraries were made by UMI-labeled 5' RACE. Using the 5' RACE reads, TCRdb records one entry per CDR3 protein without DNA. The sample has around 63,000 distinct CDR3 sequences. Their cognate antigens are unknown. The sequencing sample was made of naive CXCR3+ CD8+ T cells from blood. Subset: CD45RO-CCR7+CD27+CD95- naive CD8+ T cells expressing CXCR3 (TNR3+). The receptors originated from a human donor in good health. Some clones in this sample may be carry-over from other donors' samples.

V is TRBV28 and J is TRBJ2-1; the TCRdb call, TRBD2, lacks DNA for checking. Germline V gene data show CDR1 as MDHEN and CDR2 as SYDVKM. CDR3 size: 14 residues. CDR3 residues: CASSSLAGYNEQFF.

The chain employs TRBV28 and TRBJ1-5; lacking DNA, the TRBD1 call made by TCRdb goes unchecked. Germline-derived CDR1 and CDR2 are MDHEN and SYDVKM. CDR3 size: 16 residues. The CDR3 loop is CASSPEDRVGIQPQHF.

The chain links TRBV6-2 or TRBV6-3 to TRBJ2-5; the TRBD1 assignment by TCRdb is unverifiable without DNA. CDR3 length: 15 residues. Per the germline V gene, CDR1 is MNHEY and CDR2 is SVGEGT. CDR3 sequence reads: CASSYFGTVQETQYF.

The chain is built from TRBV6-2 or TRBV6-3 and TRBJ2-1; with no DNA, the TCRdb D assignment of TRBD2 cannot be verified. The CDR3 totals 16 residues. CDR1 is MNHEY and CDR2 is SVGEGT in the germline V gene. Here the CDR3 reads CASTDRTSGGYNEQFF.

V and J are TRBV7-9 and TRBJ2-1. Germline V gene data show CDR1 as SEHNR and CDR2 as FQNEAQ (reference sequence). This CDR3 spans 12 amino acids. CDR3 protein: CASRGLHNEQFF.

This clonotype registers medium-sized by frequency. The rearrangement joins TRBV11-2 to TRBJ2-5. The germline V gene encodes CDR1 SGHAT and CDR2 FQNNGV. This CDR3 is 13 amino acids long. The chain's CDR3 is CASSKILQETQYF.

The chain carries TRBV20-1 and TRBJ1-2; lacking DNA, the TRBD1 call made by TCRdb goes unchecked. The germline CDR1 and CDR2 sequences are DFQATT and SNEGSKA (reference sequence). The CDR3 has 15 amino acids. This CDR3 is CSARDSAGGNYGYTF.

The chain is built from TRBV12-3 or TRBV12-4 and TRBJ2-2. The length of the CDR3 is 12 residues. The CDR3 is CASSLGSGELFF.

This rearrangement joins TRBV6-2 or TRBV6-3 to TRBJ2-1; no DNA is available, so the TRBD2 call from TCRdb remains unchecked. The CDR3 is made up of 16 amino acids. Germline assignment: CDR1 MNHEY and CDR2 SVGEGT. The CDR3 region is CASRGRGALSYNEQFF.

This rearrangement joins TRBV7-6 to TRBJ2-5; absent DNA, TCRdb's TRBD1 call cannot be checked. Germline values: CDR1 SGHVS, CDR2 FNYEAQ. There are 14 residues in the CDR3. This CDR3 is CASSEPGTQETQYF.

V usage is TRBV7-2 and J usage is TRBJ2-7. The CDR3 has 18 amino acids. CDR1 is SGHTA, CDR2 FQGNSA, per germline. The CDR3 sequence is CASSPYLGSDAAFYEQYF. Based on the CDR3 plus reference TRBV7-2 and TRBJ2-7, the full variable domain is GAGVSQSPSNKVTEKGKDVELRCDPISGHTALYWYRQSLGQGLEFLIYFQGNSAPDKSGLPSDRFSAERTGGSVSTLTIQRTQQEDSAVYLCASSPYLGSDAAFYEQYFGPGTRLTVT.

The chain uses TRBV12-3 or TRBV12-4 and TRBJ2-7; TCRdb lists TRBD1, though no DNA is available to test this call. This CDR3 is built from 14 residues. Here the CDR3 reads CASSTGTGAYEQYF.

The gene calls are TRBV29-1 and TRBJ1-1. The CDR3 has 11 residues. CDR1 and CDR2 from the germline V gene are SQVTM and ANQGSEA. The CDR3 loop is CSVVSTAEAFF.

The rearrangement joins TRBV5-1 to TRBJ1-1; with no DNA, the TCRdb D assignment of TRBD1 cannot be verified. The CDR3 runs to 14 residues. Per germline, CDR1 SGHRS and CDR2 YFSETQ. CDR3 region: CASSNTGGQTEAFF.

The CDR3 spells CASTFPWTGRGTGELFF. This chain links TRBV12-3 or TRBV12-4 with TRBJ2-2; without DNA, the TCRdb call of TRBD1 cannot be checked. CDR3 length: 17 amino acids.

V gene TRBV5-6 combines with J gene TRBJ1-2; TCRdb reports TRBD1, a call that lacks DNA to check it against. Germline loops: CDR1 SGHDT, CDR2 YYEEEE. This CDR3 is built from 14 residues. The chain's CDR3 is CASSSGTGKLGYTF.

V is TRBV29-1 and J is TRBJ2-6. Germline assignment: CDR1 SQVTM and CDR2 ANQGSEA. This CDR3 has 14 residues. CDR3 loop: CSVPVVAGANVLTF.

The rearrangement joins TRBV9 to TRBJ1-5. CDR1 and CDR2 from the germline V gene are SGDLS and YYNGEE. The CDR3 length is 13 residues. The CDR3 reads CASSGGGNQPQHF.

The chain employs TRBV27 and TRBJ2-5; TCRdb's D call of TRBD1 is untestable without DNA. This CDR3 is built from 15 residues. Germline V gene lookup returns CDR1 MNHEY and CDR2 SMNVEV (reference sequence). The CDR3 here is CASSPGGAYQETQYF.

The chain employs TRBV7-3 and TRBJ2-5; TCRdb's D call of TRBD2 is untestable without DNA. This CDR3 contains 14 residues. Per the germline V gene, CDR1 is SGHTA and CDR2 is FQGTGA. CDR3 residues: CASSLIGGQETQYF.